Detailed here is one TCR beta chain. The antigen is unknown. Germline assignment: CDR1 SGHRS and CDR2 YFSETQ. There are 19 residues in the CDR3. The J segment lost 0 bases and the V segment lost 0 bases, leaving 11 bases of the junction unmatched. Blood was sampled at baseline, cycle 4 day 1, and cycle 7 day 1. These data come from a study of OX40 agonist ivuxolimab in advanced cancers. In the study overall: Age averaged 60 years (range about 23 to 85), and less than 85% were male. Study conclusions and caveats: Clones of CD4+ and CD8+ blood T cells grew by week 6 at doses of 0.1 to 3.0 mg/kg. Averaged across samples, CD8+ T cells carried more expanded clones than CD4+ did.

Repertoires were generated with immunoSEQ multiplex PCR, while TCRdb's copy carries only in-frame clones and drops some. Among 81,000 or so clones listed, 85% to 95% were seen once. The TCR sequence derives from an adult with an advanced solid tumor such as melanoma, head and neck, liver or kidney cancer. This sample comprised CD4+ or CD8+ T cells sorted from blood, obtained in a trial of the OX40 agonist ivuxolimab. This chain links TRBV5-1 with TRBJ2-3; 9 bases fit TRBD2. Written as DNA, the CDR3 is TGCGCCAGCAGCTTGGATCTCAGCGGGGGGACCCCTAGCACAGATACGCAGTATTTT. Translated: CASSLDLSGGTPSTDTQYF.